The 23 T cell receptor beta chains below were found in one sample sequenced in a study of cytomegalovirus exposure and HLA in healthy donors. In the PCR, 60 Vbeta and 13 Jbeta primers were used. Profiling relied on immunoSEQ multiplex PCR, and the TCRdb table lists in-frame clones only, not all of them. The sample lists over 80,000 clones; roughly four fifths were seen once. What was sequenced was PBMCs. The receptors were sampled from a man aged 35-49 years in good health and CMV-seronegative.

The V gene is TRBV5-6, the J gene TRBJ2-3; a weak D match, TRBD2 (6 bases). The V and J ends lost 5 bases and 1 base respectively, with 20 bases between them. CDR1 and CDR2 from the germline V gene are SGHDT and YYEEEE. The CDR3 extends over 17 amino acids. Here the CDR3 DNA reads TGTGCCAGCAGTCTCGGCCGGAGGGGTTTGCGCACAGATACGCAGTATTTT. Translating gives CASSLGRRGLRTDTQYF. Together with reference TRBV5-6 and TRBJ2-3, the CDR3 gives the full variable domain: DAGVTQSPTHLIKTRGQQVTLRCSPKSGHDTVSWYQQALGQGPQFIFQYYEEEERQRGNFPDRFSGHQFPNYSSELNVNALLLGDSALYLCASSLGRRGLRTDTQYFGPGTRLTVL.

This sequence joins TRBV5-8 and TRBJ2-7, with a weak D call TRBD1 (6 bases). The CDR3 runs to 13 residues. Germline V gives CDR1 SGHTS, CDR2 YDEGEE. Trimming shortened V by 1 base and J by 6 bases, and 11 bases separated the two germline ends. CDR3 nucleotide sequence: TGTGCCAGCAGCTTGCACTCCAGGGGCGAGCAGTACTTC. Residues: CASSLHSRGEQYF.

The table lists this clone with a few counts. This sequence joins TRBV6-5 and TRBJ1-1; unclear D gene. V was cut by 6 bases and J by 1 base, with 9 bases left in between. Germline CDR1 MNHEY, CDR2 SVGAGI. The CDR3 is 13 amino acids. CDR3 bases: TGTGCCAGCAGATTTACAGAGAACACTGAAGCTTTCTTT. Translation: CASRFTENTEAFF.

Only a few counts were recorded for this clone. The J gene is TRBJ2-1, the V gene TRBV6-1; D not resolved. V was cut by 6 bases and J by 14 bases, with 17 bases left in between. This CDR3 has 12 residues. Germline V gives CDR1 MNHNS, CDR2 SASEGT. The CDR3 nucleotides read TGTGCCAGCAGAACCGGTGGCAGCCGGGAGTTCTTC. Its protein product is CASRTGGSREFF.

This rearrangement joins TRBV7-9 to TRBJ2-3; D is unclear. The CDR3 contains 15 residues. The germline V gene encodes CDR1 SEHNR and CDR2 FQNEAQ (reference sequence). The V gene lost 3 bases and the J gene lost 1 base, with 11 bases spanning the gap. The CDR3: CASSFPQARTDTQYF. Written as DNA, the CDR3 is TGTGCCAGCAGCTTCCCGCAGGCCCGCACAGATACGCAGTATTTT.

The count of this clone is one. The CDR3 DNA is TGTGCCAGCAGTCCTCTTAGGGACAGGAGCTCCTACGAGCAGTACTTC. Its protein is CASSPLRDRSSYEQYF. This chain connects TRBV7-2 to TRBJ2-7, with TRBD1 identical over 8 bases. The CDR3 consists of 16 residues. Germline V CDR1 and CDR2: SGHTA, FQGNSA. With 6 bases clipped from V and 0 bases from J, the junction kept 10 bases outside the gene matches. The variable domain in full, completed from reference TRBV7-2 and TRBJ2-7, reads GAGVSQSPSNKVTEKGKDVELRCDPISGHTALYWYRQSLGQGLEFLIYFQGNSAPDKSGLPSDRFSAERTGGSVSTLTIQRTQQEDSAVYLCASSPLRDRSSYEQYFGPGTRLTVT.

The V gene is TRBV7-3, the J gene TRBJ2-5; 7 nucleotides align to TRBD1. The CDR3 sequence is 13 residues long. J lost 3 bases, V lost 5 bases, and 3 bases had no gene match. Germline lookup yields CDR1 SGHTA and CDR2 FQGTGA. CDR3 bases: TGTGCCAGCAGCCGAGGGACAGAAGAGACCCAGTACTTC. Protein: CASSRGTEETQYF. Full variable domain (rest looked up from reference TRBV7-3 and TRBJ2-5): GAGVSQTPSNKVTEKGKYVELRCDPISGHTALYWYRQSLGQGPEFLIYFQGTGAADDSGLPNDRFFAVRPEGSVSTLKIQRTERGDSAVYLCASSRGTEETQYFGPGTRLLVL.

This chain uses TRBV5-6 with TRBJ2-1, with D possibly TRBD1 on 6 matching bases. This CDR3 is built from 16 residues. Trimming took 3 bases from V and 2 from J, leaving 15 bases between them. In germline, CDR1 is SGHDT, CDR2 YYEEEE. This chain's CDR3 is CASSSFRDTTYNEQFF. The CDR3 DNA is TGTGCCAGCAGCTCATTCAGGGACACAACCTACAATGAGCAGTTCTTC. The variable domain in full, completed from reference TRBV5-6 and TRBJ2-1, reads DAGVTQSPTHLIKTRGQQVTLRCSPKSGHDTVSWYQQALGQGPQFIFQYYEEEERQRGNFPDRFSGHQFPNYSSELNVNALLLGDSALYLCASSSFRDTTYNEQFFGPGTRLTVL.

This clone was counted a few times. This chain links TRBV5-1 with TRBJ2-1; D not certain. CDR1 and CDR2 from the germline V gene are SGHRS and YFSETQ. The CDR3 loop spans 15 amino acids. Trimming removed 1 base from V and 2 bases from J, with 10 bases in between. The CDR3 spells CASSLTHSPYNEQFF. DNA for the CDR3: TGCGCCAGCAGCTTGACACATTCACCCTACAATGAGCAGTTCTTC.

The rearrangement uses TRBV18 and TRBJ1-5; weak D call: TRBD1 (5 bases). V was trimmed by 6 bases and J by 1 base, leaving 13 bases between them. The CDR3 is 15 residues long. The germline gives CDR1 KGHSH, CDR2 LQKENI. The CDR3 reads CASSRGARSNQPQHF. The CDR3, as DNA: TGTGCCAGCTCCCGTGGGGCCCGGAGCAATCAGCCCCAGCATTTT.

The V call is TRBV29-1, the J call TRBJ1-4; 7 nucleotides match TRBD1. The CDR3 spans 16 residues. Unmatched junction bases numbered 11, after V lost 7 bases and J lost 0 bases. Germline CDR1 and CDR2: SQVTM and ANQGSEA. The CDR3 DNA reads TGCAGCGCTGTCGCGACAGGGTATGCAACTAATGAAAAACTGTTTTTT. This gives the protein CSAVATGYATNEKLFF.

The chain is built from TRBV6-6 and TRBJ2-2; a weak D match, TRBD1 (5 bases). Trimming pared 2 bases from V and 15 bases from J, leaving 10 bases between. The germline V gene encodes CDR1 MNHNY and CDR2 SVGAGI (reference sequence). CDR3 length: 11 residues. CDR3 in DNA: TGTGCCAGCAGTTACGCAGGGTGGATGTTTTTT. This gives the protein CASSYAGWMFF.

This clone has just a few counts. V is TRBV6-1 and J is TRBJ1-1; D remains ambiguous. The germline V and J ends were trimmed by 1 base and 5 bases, with 11 bases remaining between them. This CDR3 has 14 amino acids. Germline-derived CDR1 and CDR2 are MNHNS and SASEGT. CDR3 region: CASSEVAETTEAFF. DNA of the CDR3: TGTGCCAGCAGTGAAGTGGCAGAAACGACTGAAGCTTTCTTT.

This clone occurred a few times. The chain uses TRBV6-1 and TRBJ1-2, with 8 positions matching TRBD1. V lost 4 bases to trimming and J lost 5 bases; unmatched junction nucleotides: 3. Germline V gene lookup returns CDR1 MNHNS and CDR2 SASEGT. This CDR3 region has 13 residues. CDR3 protein: CASSVQGAYGYTF. CDR3 in DNA: TGTGCCAGCAGTGTCCAGGGGGCTTATGGCTACACCTTC.

The chain has TRBV6-1 and TRBJ2-3; tentative D call: TRBD1 (7 bases). V was shortened by 1 base and J by 1 base, with 15 bases between the two germline ends. The CDR3 covers 17 residues. Germline V gives CDR1 MNHNS, CDR2 SASEGT. The CDR3 DNA sequence: TGTGCCAGCAGTGAAGAGGGGGGAGGACAGGGCACAGATACGCAGTATTTT. Its translation is CASSEEGGGQGTDTQYF.

This sequence joins TRBV25-1 and TRBJ2-1; 8 positions match TRBD2. This CDR3 is built from 14 residues. V dropped 7 bases and J dropped 4; count of bases not matched to a gene: 6. CDR1 and CDR2 from the germline V gene are MGHDK and SYGVNS. The DNA of the CDR3 is TGTGCCAGCACGGAAGCGGGGGAGTACAATGAGCAGTTCTTC. It yields the protein CASTEAGEYNEQFF.

This clone was seen just once. The CDR3 DNA is TGTGCCTGGAGTTGGGGGGGGGCCGCAGATACGCAGTATTTT. Its protein product is CAWSWGGAADTQYF. The J gene is TRBJ2-3, the V gene TRBV30; TRBD2 might be the D (7 bases). The V and J ends lost 2 bases and 4 bases respectively, with 13 bases between them. Germline CDR1 GTSNPN, CDR2 SVGIG (reference sequence). This CDR3 has 14 residues.

This clone showed up just a few times. This chain connects TRBV2 to TRBJ1-5; 9 bases are a match to TRBD1. Trimming removed 2 bases from V and 7 bases from J; junction bases left unmatched: 3. CDR3 length equals 14 residues. In germline, CDR1 is SNHLY, CDR2 FYNNEI. The CDR3 bases are TGTGCCAGCAGTGAATATGACAGGGGGCAGCCCCAGCATTTT. The encoded protein is CASSEYDRGQPQHF. Full variable domain (outside the CDR3, taken from reference TRBV2 and TRBJ1-5): EPEVTQTPSHQVTQMGQEVILRCVPISNHLYFYWYRQILGQKVEFLVSFYNNEISEKSEIFDDQFSVERPDGSNFTLKIRSTKLEDSAMYFCASSEYDRGQPQHFGDGTRLSIL.

The CDR3, as DNA: TGTGCCGTCACAGAGTGGGGGGGCCGAGATTCAGGAGATACGCAGTATTTT. It is translated as CAVTEWGGRDSGDTQYF. The genes are TRBV27 and TRBJ2-3, with D perhaps TRBD2 (7 bases). The V gene lost 11 bases and the J gene lost 5 bases, with 29 bases spanning the gap. The germline V gene has CDR1 MNHEY and CDR2 SMNVEV (reference sequence). The CDR3 covers 17 residues.

CDR3 residues: CASSPTLQGQGGTDTQYF. DNA for the CDR3: TGTGCCAGCTCACCGACCCTCCAGGGACAGGGTGGAACAGATACGCAGTATTTT. The rearrangement joins TRBV18 to TRBJ2-3, with 9 bases fitting TRBD1. Trimming removed 3 bases from V and 3 bases from J; junction bases left unmatched: 13. The CDR3 runs to 18 residues. Germline V lookup: CDR1 KGHSH, CDR2 LQKENI.

The V gene is TRBV5-4, the J gene TRBJ1-3; D is undetermined. Germline CDR1 SGHNT, CDR2 YYREEE (reference sequence). The length of the CDR3 is 15 residues. Trimming stripped 0 bases from V and 0 bases from J, with 7 bases between. This chain's CDR3 is CASSLGVSSGNTIYF. Here the CDR3 DNA reads TGTGCCAGCAGCTTGGGAGTTAGCTCTGGAAACACCATATATTTT.

The chain couples TRBV7-8 to TRBJ1-2; TRBD1 agrees at 7 bases. Trimming removed 1 base from V and 8 bases from J; junction bases left unmatched: 10. This CDR3 has 15 amino acids. Germline V gives CDR1 SGHVS, CDR2 FQNEAQ. CDR3 DNA: TGTGCCAGCAGCTTAGTGACAGGGAATCTCGCCGGCTACACCTTC. Protein product: CASSLVTGNLAGYTF.

This clone was recorded a few times. CDR3 sequence: CASSDRVLGANVLTF. As DNA, the CDR3 is TGTGCCAGCAGCGACAGGGTGCTTGGGGCCAACGTCCTGACTTTC. The chain uses TRBV7-2 and TRBJ2-6; 7 bases fit TRBD1. The CDR3 totals 15 residues. With V trimmed by 5 bases and J by 3 bases, 4 bases remained unmatched. Per germline, CDR1 SGHTA and CDR2 FQGNSA.